The 23 T cell receptor beta chains below were found in one sample sequenced in a study of vaccination and CD4 T cells after COVID-19. Treatment meaning: approximately nine-day PBMC culture with coronavirus spike peptide pools or control peptides (ViraFEST assay). Oncomine TCR Beta short-read sequencing was applied to DNA from cultured CD4+ T cells. TCRdb ran MiXCR on the PCR reads and lists one entry per CDR3 protein. Among about 19,000 distinct CDR3 sequences listed, approximately 61% were seen once. Their specific antigens are unknown. Sequencing used CD4+ T cells from blood, cultured in vitro, obtained after SARS-CoV-2 vaccination. Source of these receptors: a human donor who had recovered from COVID-19.

The rearrangement uses TRBV19 and TRBJ1-5; 9 nucleotides agree with TRBD1. This CDR3 is 16 amino acids long. J lost 1 base, V lost 7 bases, and 8 bases had no gene match. Germline CDR1 LNHDA, CDR2 SQIVND (reference sequence). DNA for the CDR3: TGTGCCAGTACTGTCGGACAGGGGCAAAGCAATCAGCCCCAGCATTTT. It encodes CASTVGQGQSNQPQHF.

This clonotype was picked up a small number of times. The V call is TRBV19, the J call TRBJ1-2; D gene unclear. With 4 bases removed from V and 4 bases from J, the gap between germline ends came to 16 bases. This CDR3 has 15 amino acids. Looked up from germline, CDR1 is LNHDA and CDR2 is SQIVND (reference sequence). CDR3 region: CASSSRVIGPYGYTF. The CDR3 DNA reads as TGTGCCAGTAGTAGTAGAGTTATCGGCCCCTATGGCTACACCTTC.

The chain carries TRBV15 and TRBJ1-5; D may be TRBD1 (5 bases). This CDR3 is built from 14 residues. The germline V gene has CDR1 LNHNV and CDR2 YYDKDF (reference sequence). Trimming cost V 5 bases and J 4 bases, with 12 bases left between them. CDR3: CATSRAGPNQPQHF. Written as DNA, the CDR3 is TGTGCCACCAGCCGTGCGGGGCCTAATCAGCCCCAGCATTTT.

The chain joins TRBV9 to TRBJ2-1, with 9 bases identical to TRBD2. With V trimmed by 4 bases and J by 10 bases, 15 bases remained unmatched. This CDR3 region has 16 residues. Germline-derived CDR1 and CDR2 are SGDLS and YYNGEE. The CDR3 sequence: CASSPRLAVAEGEQFF. CDR3 DNA: TGTGCCAGCAGCCCCCGACTAGCGGTCGCCGAGGGGGAGCAGTTCTTC.

In DNA, the CDR3 is TGTGCCAGCAGCCAAGGTGGCGGGAGGGCCTACGAGCAGTACTTC. Translation: CASSQGGGRAYEQYF. The V call is TRBV7-3, the J call TRBJ2-7, with TRBD2 matching 9 bases. Germline CDR1 reads SGHTA; CDR2 reads FQGTGA. V gave up 5 bases and J gave up 2 bases; unmatched junction bases: 7. The CDR3 sequence is 15 residues long.

This clonotype has only a few counts. V is TRBV27 and J is TRBJ1-2; 8 positions match TRBD1. J was trimmed by 2 bases and V by 0 bases; bases with no gene match: 8. Germline lookup yields CDR1 MNHEY and CDR2 SMNVEV (reference sequence). CDR3 size: 17 residues. CDR3 residues: CASSLSFRRGQNYGYTF. CDR3 in DNA: TGTGCCAGCAGTTTATCGTTTCGCAGGGGGCAGAACTATGGCTACACCTTC.

The chain employs TRBV5-1 and TRBJ1-2, with TRBD1 as a possible D gene (5 bases). Germline-derived CDR1 and CDR2 are SGHRS and YFSETQ. CDR3 length: 14 residues. V was trimmed by 4 bases and J by 8 bases, leaving 18 bases between them. DNA of the CDR3: TGCGCCAGCAGCGCGGATTTGCCTCAGGGCGGCTACACCTTC. Its protein is CASSADLPQGGYTF.

This clonotype was observed a handful of times. J is TRBJ2-7 and V is TRBV5-1; 9 bases map to TRBD1. This CDR3 contains 15 residues. V shed 5 bases, J shed 0 bases, and the junction held 6 bases outside the gene matches. Germline CDR1 reads SGHRS; CDR2 reads YFSETQ. The CDR3 protein is CASRRTGAISYEQYF. The CDR3 coding sequence is TGCGCCAGCAGACGGACAGGGGCAATCTCCTACGAGCAGTACTTC.

The chain uses TRBV20-1 and TRBJ2-7, with 11 bases that match TRBD2. The CDR3 runs 12 residues. Per germline, CDR1 DFQATT and CDR2 SNEGSKA (reference sequence). The trim removed 3 bases at V and 6 bases at J, leaving 1 base unmatched. The CDR3 region has the DNA TGCAGTGCTAGCGGACTAGCGGGCGAGCAGTACTTC. This translates into CSASGLAGEQYF.

The CDR3, as DNA: TGTGCCAGCAGGAGGGGAAACACTGAAGCTTTCTTT. Amino acids: CASRRGNTEAFF. The genes are TRBV6-1 and TRBJ1-1, with D possibly matching TRBD1 (5 bases). This CDR3 is built from 12 residues. Germline CDR1 and CDR2: MNHNS and SASEGT. V lost 6 bases and J lost 2, with 7 bases in between.

This clonotype was detected only a few times. This sequence joins TRBV6-1 and TRBJ1-2; possible D gene TRBD1, 5 bases. The ends were cut back, 2 bases at V and 5 bases at J, with 18 bases in the middle. Germline V CDR1 and CDR2: MNHNS, SASEGT. This CDR3 is 16 amino acids long. The CDR3 loop reads CASSEFVGGGRYGYTF. DNA for the CDR3: TGTGCCAGCAGTGAATTCGTGGGGGGAGGACGGTATGGCTACACCTTC.

This sequence joins TRBV6-2 or TRBV6-3 and TRBJ2-5, with 8 bases matching TRBD1. Germline values: CDR1 MNHEY, CDR2 SVGEGT. CDR3 size: 13 residues. The V and J ends lost 9 bases and 1 base, in that order; junction bases with no gene match: 4. CDR3: CASRTGGQETQYF. CDR3 DNA sequence: TGTGCCAGTCGAACAGGGGGCCAAGAGACCCAGTACTTC.

The CDR3 coding sequence is TGCAGTGCTAGGTGGGGCTCCGGTCCCTCTGGAAACACCATATATTTT. It is translated as CSARWGSGPSGNTIYF. The chain employs TRBV20-1 and TRBJ1-3, with a possible D match to TRBD1 (5 bases). Trimming left V 3 bases short and J 0 bases short, with 15 bases between. Per the germline V gene, CDR1 is DFQATT and CDR2 is SNEGSKA (reference sequence). CDR3 size: 16 residues.

This sequence joins TRBV5-1 and TRBJ2-3; no clear D gene. Trimming pared 0 bases from V and 5 bases from J, leaving 1 base between. The CDR3 is 11 residues long. CDR1 and CDR2 from the germline V gene are SGHRS and YFSETQ. The chain's CDR3 is CASSLEDTQYF. For the CDR3, the DNA is TGCGCCAGCAGCTTGGAAGATACGCAGTATTTT.

J is TRBJ1-5 and V is TRBV15, with D possibly TRBD1 on 5 matching bases. Trimming shortened V by 3 bases and J by 11 bases, and 17 bases separated the two germline ends. Germline values: CDR1 LNHNV, CDR2 YYDKDF (reference sequence). CDR3 length: 14 amino acids. CDR3 sequence reads: CATSRDKAFPAQHF. The CDR3 DNA sequence: TGTGCCACCAGCAGGGACAAGGCCTTCCCCGCCCAGCATTTT.

The chain uses TRBV20-1 and TRBJ1-3; D uncertain. The V end lost 3 bases, the J end lost 2 bases, and 8 bases lay between the germline ends. Germline V lookup: CDR1 DFQATT, CDR2 SNEGSKA (reference sequence). The CDR3 has 13 amino acids. CDR3 nucleotide sequence: TGCAGTGCTAGTGGACTTACTGGAAACACCATATATTTT. Amino acid sequence: CSASGLTGNTIYF.

The genes are TRBV24-1 and TRBJ1-3; weak D call: TRBD1 (6 bases). V gave up 2 bases and J gave up 4 bases, with 11 bases separating them. This CDR3 region has 15 residues. Per germline, CDR1 KGHDR and CDR2 SFDVKD. The CDR3 loop is CATSDSRGRGNTIYF. The CDR3, as DNA: TGTGCCACCAGTGATTCAAGGGGGAGGGGAAACACCATATATTTT.

This clonotype was counted only a few times. The chain links TRBV6-2 or TRBV6-3 to TRBJ1-6; D not resolved. Trimming removed 6 bases from V and 5 bases from J, with 11 bases in between. The CDR3 totals 14 residues. CDR1 is MNHEY and CDR2 is SVGEGT in the germline V gene. The CDR3 DNA sequence: TGTGCCAGCAGCGCGAATGGAGATAATTCACCCCTCCACTTT. It translates to CASSANGDNSPLHF.

The chain couples TRBV6-2 or TRBV6-3 to TRBJ2-3; 7 bases fit TRBD1. The CDR3 is made up of 14 amino acids. V lost 8 bases to trimming and J lost 2 bases; unmatched junction nucleotides: 7. CDR1 is MNHEY and CDR2 is SVGEGT in the germline V gene. In DNA, the CDR3 is TGTGCCAGCGATCCCAGGGGGAACACAGATACGCAGTATTTT. Protein sequence: CASDPRGNTDTQYF.

This chain links TRBV7-2 with TRBJ2-1, with D perhaps TRBD2 (5 bases). The CDR3 loop spans 15 amino acids. The germline CDR1 and CDR2 sequences are SGHTA and FQGNSA. V lost 1 base and J lost 4, with 11 bases in between. The CDR3, as DNA: TGTGCCAGCAGCTTAGGTGTGGACTGGTACAATGAGCAGTTCTTC. This sequence encodes CASSLGVDWYNEQFF.

Only a few counts were recorded for this clonotype. This sequence joins TRBV11-2 and TRBJ1-2; D gene unclear. This CDR3 contains 14 residues. In germline, CDR1 is SGHAT, CDR2 FQNNGV. Trimming took 0 bases from V and 7 from J, leaving 12 bases between them. In DNA form, the CDR3 reads TGTGCCAGCAGCTTAGATGCGTATCGTGGTGGCTACACCTTC. Amino acid sequence: CASSLDAYRGGYTF.

CDR3 sequence reads: CATAGQGNDKNIQYF. In DNA form, the CDR3 reads TGTGCCACCGCGGGACAGGGGAACGACAAAAACATTCAGTACTTC. The rearrangement uses TRBV10-3 and TRBJ2-4; TRBD1 agrees at 10 bases. The junction had 9 bases not matched to a gene; V was cut back by 10 bases and J by 3 bases. This CDR3 is 15 amino acids long. Germline V gene sequence: CDR1 ENHRY, CDR2 SYGVKD.

The V gene is TRBV5-6, the J gene TRBJ2-1; TRBD1 agrees at 7 bases. The germline CDR1 and CDR2 sequences are SGHDT and YYEEEE. The ends lost 4 bases at V and 2 bases at J; junction bases unmatched: 3. This CDR3 has 14 residues. CDR3 loop: CASSTTGTYNEQFF. In nucleotides, the CDR3 is TGTGCCAGCAGCACGACAGGGACCTACAATGAGCAGTTCTTC.